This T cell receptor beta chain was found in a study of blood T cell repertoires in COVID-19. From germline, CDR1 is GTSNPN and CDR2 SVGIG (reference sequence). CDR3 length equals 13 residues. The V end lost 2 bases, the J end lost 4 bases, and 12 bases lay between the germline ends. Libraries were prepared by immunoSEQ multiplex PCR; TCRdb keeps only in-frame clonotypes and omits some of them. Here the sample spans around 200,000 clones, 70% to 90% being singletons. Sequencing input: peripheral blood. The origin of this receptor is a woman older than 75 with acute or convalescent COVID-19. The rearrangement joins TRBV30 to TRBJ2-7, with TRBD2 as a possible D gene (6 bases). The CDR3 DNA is TGTGCCTGGAGTCCCGGGAGTGCGTACGAGCAGTACTTC. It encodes CAWSPGSAYEQYF. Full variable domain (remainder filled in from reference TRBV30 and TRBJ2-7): SQTIHQWPATLVQPVGSPLSLECTVEGTSNPNLYWYRQAAGRGLQLLFYSVGIGQISSEVPQNLSASRPQDRQFILSSKKLLLSDSGFYLCAWSPGSAYEQYFGPGTRLTVT.